Below are 21 T cell receptor beta chains sequenced from a single sample in a study of blood T cell repertoires in COVID-19. Using immunoSEQ multiplex PCR, the repertoire was profiled, and TCRdb retains in-frame clones only, with some absent. The sample carries about 200,000 clones, approximately 82% recorded once. Sequenced material: peripheral blood. These receptors were obtained from a human donor in a cohort sampled during active COVID-19.

The genes are TRBV15 and TRBJ1-4, with 8 nucleotides matching TRBD1. The germline V gene has CDR1 LNHNV and CDR2 YYDKDF (reference sequence). CDR3 length: 16 amino acids. After removal of 0 bases from V and 8 bases from J, the junction contained 8 bases not matched to a gene. The CDR3 is CATSRDRGQGGEKLFF. The CDR3, as DNA: TGTGCCACCAGCAGAGATCGCGGACAGGGTGGAGAAAAACTGTTTTTT.

This rearrangement joins TRBV11-3 to TRBJ2-1, with D perhaps TRBD1 (8 bases). Germline lookup yields CDR1 SGHNT and CDR2 YENEEA. This CDR3 contains 17 residues. Trimming shortened V by 0 bases and J by 5 bases, and 17 bases separated the two germline ends. CDR3: CASSLDSSTGGDNEQFF. The CDR3 nucleotides are TGTGCCAGCAGCTTAGATTCTAGCACAGGGGGGGACAATGAGCAGTTCTTC.

This clone was observed a handful of times. The CDR3 DNA follows: TGTGCCAGCAGTGAAGGGGGGGATGGCTACACCTTC. Its translation: CASSEGGDGYTF. The chain is built from TRBV6-1 and TRBJ1-2; D possibly corresponds to TRBD1 (5 bases). CDR3 length: 12 residues. Germline lookup yields CDR1 MNHNS and CDR2 SASEGT. Trimming shortened V by 1 base and J by 6 bases, and 6 bases separated the two germline ends.

J is TRBJ1-5 and V is TRBV27; TRBD1 agrees at 10 bases. Germline loops: CDR1 MNHEY, CDR2 SMNVEV (reference sequence). Germline trimming cut 7 bases from V and 5 bases from J; bases unmatched to any gene: 14. The CDR3 spans 17 residues. DNA of the CDR3: TGTGCCAGCAACCCCTTTTTGTTGGGACAGGGGCATCAGCCCCAGCATTTT. It translates to CASNPFLLGQGHQPQHF.

The chain joins TRBV4-2 to TRBJ2-7; D is unclear. Germline lookup yields CDR1 LGHNA and CDR2 YNFKEQ. There are 13 residues in the CDR3. With 0 bases removed from V and 4 bases from J, the gap between germline ends came to 7 bases. The CDR3 region is CASSQDRVYEQYF. CDR3 DNA: TGTGCCAGCAGCCAAGATCGGGTGTACGAGCAGTACTTC.

In regard to this clone: Other DNA sequences in the same sample also yield this CDR3. The rearrangement joins TRBV15 to TRBJ2-1, with a possible D match to TRBD1 (5 bases). Deletions cut 0 bases from V and 10 bases from J, with 10 bases between. There are 13 residues in the CDR3. The germline V gene has CDR1 LNHNV and CDR2 YYDKDF (reference sequence). CDR3 in DNA: TGTGCCACCAGCAGAGATTGGGGCGGAGAGCAGTTCTTC. Its protein is CATSRDWGGEQFF.

V gene TRBV14 combines with J gene TRBJ2-1; 7 nucleotides match TRBD1. This CDR3 comprises 15 residues. V lost 4 bases, J lost 4 bases, and 7 bases stayed unmatched. Germline loops: CDR1 SGHDN, CDR2 FVKESK. CDR3 bases: TGTGCCAGCAGCCGATACCGGGACAGATACAATGAGCAGTTCTTC. Its translation: CASSRYRDRYNEQFF. Full variable domain (outside the CDR3, taken from reference TRBV14 and TRBJ2-1): EAGVTQFPSHSVIEKGQTVTLRCDPISGHDNLYWYRRVMGKEIKFLLHFVKESKQDESGMPNNRFLAERTGGTYSTLKVQPAELEDSGVYFCASSRYRDRYNEQFFGPGTRLTVL.

Only a few counts were recorded for this clone. V gene TRBV6-5 combines with J gene TRBJ1-3, with TRBD1 identical over 8 bases. The trim removed 6 bases at V and 3 bases at J, leaving 4 bases unmatched. The CDR3 runs 14 residues. The germline gives CDR1 MNHEY, CDR2 SVGAGI. This CDR3 reads CASSRTGNGNTIYF. The CDR3 nucleotides are TGTGCCAGCAGCAGGACAGGGAATGGAAACACCATATATTTT.

CDR3 amino acids: CASRGDSAFYEQFF. In nucleotides, the CDR3 is TGTGCCAGCAGAGGCGACAGCGCCTTTTATGAGCAGTTCTTC. This chain joins TRBV6-5 and TRBJ2-1; D perhaps matches TRBD1 (5 bases). V gave up 6 bases and J gave up 8 bases, with 17 bases separating them. Per the germline V gene, CDR1 is MNHEY and CDR2 is SVGAGI. This CDR3 is built from 14 residues.

The rearrangement links TRBV2 to TRBJ2-1; 9 nucleotides line up with TRBD1. The junction had 13 bases not matched to a gene; V was cut back by 6 bases and J by 10 bases. Germline values: CDR1 SNHLY, CDR2 FYNNEI. The CDR3 is 15 amino acids. The CDR3 protein is CASRGTGGSLREQFF. Here the CDR3 DNA reads TGTGCCAGCAGGGGCACAGGGGGCAGCTTACGGGAGCAGTTCTTC.

The V gene is TRBV28, the J gene TRBJ1-2; D uncertain. The CDR3 length is 12 residues. With 7 bases removed from V and 6 bases from J, the gap between germline ends came to 12 bases. Germline CDR1 MDHEN, CDR2 SYDVKM. The DNA of the CDR3 is TGTGCCAGCAAAGTTCGAGGGAATGGCTACACCTTC. Its protein is CASKVRGNGYTF.

The V and J genes are TRBV19 and TRBJ2-1, with a tentative D call TRBD2 (6 bases). The CDR3 has 15 amino acids. Trimming removed 3 bases from V and 0 bases from J, with 9 bases in between. Germline V CDR1 and CDR2: LNHDA, SQIVND (reference sequence). CDR3 in amino acids: CASSIDGSSYNEQFF. The CDR3 nucleotides are TGTGCCAGTAGTATTGACGGGAGCTCCTACAATGAGCAGTTCTTC.

The DNA of the CDR3 is TGTGCCAGCAGTGAGGCCCCGGGACAGGAAGAGACCCAGTACTTC. Its protein is CASSEAPGQEETQYF. The rearrangement uses TRBV2 and TRBJ2-5, with TRBD1 identical over 8 bases. This CDR3 comprises 15 residues. Trimming removed 3 bases from V and 3 bases from J; junction bases left unmatched: 6. The germline V gene encodes CDR1 SNHLY and CDR2 FYNNEI.

This clone was detected once. The chain has TRBV6-1 and TRBJ2-5, with a tentative D call TRBD1 (5 bases). Germline lookup yields CDR1 MNHNS and CDR2 SASEGT. Trimming stripped 2 bases from V and 5 bases from J, with 18 bases between. The CDR3 length is 16 residues. The CDR3 here is CASSEKSGHYSETQYF. The CDR3 DNA reads as TGTGCCAGCAGTGAAAAATCCGGACACTACTCGGAGACCCAGTACTTC.

In DNA form, the CDR3 reads TGTGCCAGCAGTCACCATACAGGACAGCGCACAGATACGCAGTATTTT. Amino acids: CASSHHTGQRTDTQYF. The chain has TRBV27 and TRBJ2-3, with D possibly TRBD1 on 6 matching bases. In germline, CDR1 is MNHEY, CDR2 SMNVEV (reference sequence). Trimming stripped 5 bases from V and 1 base from J, with 16 bases between. This CDR3 has 16 amino acids.

This sequence joins TRBV6-4 and TRBJ2-1; TRBD2 agrees at 10 bases. Germline trimming cut 7 bases from V and 6 bases from J; bases unmatched to any gene: 6. Germline values: CDR1 MRHNA, CDR2 SNTAGT. There are 14 residues in the CDR3. The CDR3 spells CASMSLAGANEQFF. The CDR3 DNA follows: TGTGCCAGCATGTCGCTAGCGGGAGCCAATGAGCAGTTCTTC.

This chain joins TRBV19 and TRBJ2-1, with 9 bases matching TRBD2. V was clipped by 1 base and J by 3 bases; unmatched bases: 10. This CDR3 contains 18 residues. From germline, CDR1 is LNHDA and CDR2 SQIVND (reference sequence). The CDR3 DNA sequence: TGTGCCAGTAGTATAGCGAGGCTAGCGGGGAGATTCTACAATGAGCAGTTCTTC. As protein: CASSIARLAGRFYNEQFF.

The chain links TRBV4-1 to TRBJ2-4; perhaps TRBD2 as D (6 bases). The length of the CDR3 is 17 residues. Trimming shortened V by 4 bases and J by 0 bases, and 16 bases separated the two germline ends. The germline CDR1 and CDR2 sequences are MGHRA and YSYEKL. The CDR3 loop is CASSLIGGGVAKNIQYF. The CDR3 coding sequence is TGCGCCAGCAGCCTCATTGGCGGAGGGGTAGCCAAAAACATTCAGTACTTC.

The V gene is TRBV2, the J gene TRBJ1-1; 7 positions agree with TRBD1. This CDR3 is 12 amino acids long. The V gene's germline CDR1 is SNHLY and CDR2 FYNNEI. V was pared by 6 bases and J by 10 bases, with 8 bases of the junction left unmatched. The CDR3 sequence is CASSYSGGSAFF. The CDR3 DNA is TGTGCCAGCAGCTATTCAGGGGGATCAGCTTTCTTT.

The chain carries TRBV30 and TRBJ1-4, with unresolved D. This CDR3 is 12 amino acids long. Per the germline V gene, CDR1 is GTSNPN and CDR2 is SVGIG (reference sequence). Trimming took 4 bases from V and 6 from J, leaving 9 bases between them. CDR3 loop: CAWTGNHEKLFF. The CDR3 region has the DNA TGTGCCTGGACAGGAAATCATGAAAAACTGTTTTTT. The variable domain in full, completed from reference TRBV30 and TRBJ1-4, reads SQTIHQWPATLVQPVGSPLSLECTVEGTSNPNLYWYRQAAGRGLQLLFYSVGIGQISSEVPQNLSASRPQDRQFILSSKKLLLSDSGFYLCAWTGNHEKLFFGSGTQLSVL.

V usage is TRBV24-1 and J usage is TRBJ1-3; TRBD1 matches at 8 bases. From germline, CDR1 is KGHDR and CDR2 SFDVKD. Unmatched junction bases numbered 8, after V lost 4 bases and J lost 1 base. This CDR3 spans 17 amino acids. The CDR3 region is CATSEPDRGVSGNTIYF. CDR3 DNA: TGTGCCACCAGTGAACCCGACAGGGGAGTGTCTGGAAACACCATATATTTT.